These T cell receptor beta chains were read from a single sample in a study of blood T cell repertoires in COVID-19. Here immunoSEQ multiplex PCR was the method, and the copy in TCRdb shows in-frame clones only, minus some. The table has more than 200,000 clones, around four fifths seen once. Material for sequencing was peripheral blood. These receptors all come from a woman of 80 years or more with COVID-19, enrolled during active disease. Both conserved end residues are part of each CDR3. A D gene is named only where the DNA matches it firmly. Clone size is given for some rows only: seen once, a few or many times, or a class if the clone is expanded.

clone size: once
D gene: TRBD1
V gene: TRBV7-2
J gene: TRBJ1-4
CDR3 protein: CASSFQGARSEKLFF
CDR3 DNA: TGTGCCAGCAGCTTCCAGGGGGCCCGTAGTGAAAAACTGTTTTTT

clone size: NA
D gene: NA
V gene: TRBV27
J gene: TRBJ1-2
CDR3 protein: CASSLSGGNAYGYTF
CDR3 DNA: TGTGCCAGCAGTTTATCAGGAGGGAACGCGTATGGCTACACCTTC

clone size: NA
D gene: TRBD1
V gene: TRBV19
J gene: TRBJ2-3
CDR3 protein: CASRDRGTTDTQYF
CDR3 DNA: TGTGCCAGTAGGGACAGGGGAACCACAGATACGCAGTATTTT

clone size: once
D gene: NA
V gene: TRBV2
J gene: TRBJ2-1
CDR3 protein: CASSLIGVQFF
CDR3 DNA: TGTGCCAGCAGTTTAATCGGGGTGCAGTTCTTC

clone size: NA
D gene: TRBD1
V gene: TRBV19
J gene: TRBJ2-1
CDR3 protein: CASSTSDRVYNEQFF
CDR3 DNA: TGTGCCAGTAGTACCTCCGACAGGGTCTACAATGAGCAGTTCTTC

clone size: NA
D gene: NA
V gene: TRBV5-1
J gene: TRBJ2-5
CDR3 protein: CASRPGPSVQETQYF
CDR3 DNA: TGCGCCAGCAGGCCAGGGCCCAGTGTCCAAGAGACCCAGTACTTC

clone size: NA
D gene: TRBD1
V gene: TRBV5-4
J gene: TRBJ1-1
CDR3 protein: CASSSTGGGKNTEAFF
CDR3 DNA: TGTGCCAGCAGTTCTACAGGGGGCGGGAAGAACACTGAAGCTTTCTTT

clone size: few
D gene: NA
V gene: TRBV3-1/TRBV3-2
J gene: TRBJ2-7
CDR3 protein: CASSQSRVLSEQYF
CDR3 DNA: TGTGCCAGCAGCCAGTCCAGGGTTCTTTCCGAGCAGTACTTC

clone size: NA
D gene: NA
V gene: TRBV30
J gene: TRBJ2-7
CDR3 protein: CALDKGSYEQYF
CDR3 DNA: TGTGCCTTGGATAAGGGGTCCTACGAGCAGTACTTC

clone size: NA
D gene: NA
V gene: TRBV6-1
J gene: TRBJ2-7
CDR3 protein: CASSDYGLTYEQYF
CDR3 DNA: TGTGCCAGCAGTGATTATGGCCTTACCTACGAGCAGTACTTC

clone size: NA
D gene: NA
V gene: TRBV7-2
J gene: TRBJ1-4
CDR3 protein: CASSSRGITNEKLFF
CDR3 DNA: TGTGCCAGCAGCTCCAGGGGTATCACTAATGAAAAACTGTTTTTT

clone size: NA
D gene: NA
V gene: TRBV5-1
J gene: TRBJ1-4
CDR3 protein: CASSLGVLMGEKLFF
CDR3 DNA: TGCGCCAGCAGCTTAGGTGTTCTAATGGGCGAAAAACTGTTTTTT

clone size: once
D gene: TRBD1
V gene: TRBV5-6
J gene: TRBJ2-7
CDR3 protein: CASRRTGNEQYF
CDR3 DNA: TGTGCCAGCAGAAGGACAGGGAACGAGCAGTACTTC

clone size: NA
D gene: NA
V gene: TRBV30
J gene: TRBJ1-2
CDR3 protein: CAWRRSTGPSGGWNGYTF
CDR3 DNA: TGTGCCTGGAGGAGATCTACAGGTCCTTCCGGGGGGTGGAATGGCTACACCTTC

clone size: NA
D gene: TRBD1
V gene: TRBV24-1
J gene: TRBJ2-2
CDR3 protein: CATSDGTVYTGELFF
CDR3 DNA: TGTGCCACCAGTGACGGGACAGTTTACACCGGGGAGCTGTTTTTT

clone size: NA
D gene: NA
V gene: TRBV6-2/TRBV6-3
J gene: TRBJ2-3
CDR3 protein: CASSISTDTQYF
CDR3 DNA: TGTGCCAGCAGTATAAGCACAGATACGCAGTATTTT

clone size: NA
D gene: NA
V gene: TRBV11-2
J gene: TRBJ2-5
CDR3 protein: CASSLRDTSQETQYF
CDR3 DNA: TGTGCCAGCAGCCTCCGGGACACCTCACAAGAGACCCAGTACTTC

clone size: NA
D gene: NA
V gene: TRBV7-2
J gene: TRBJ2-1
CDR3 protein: CASSFYKINEQFF
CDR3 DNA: TGTGCCAGCAGCTTCTATAAGATCAATGAGCAGTTCTTC

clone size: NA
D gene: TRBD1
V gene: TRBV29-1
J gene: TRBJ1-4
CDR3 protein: CSIKDRAGNEKLFF
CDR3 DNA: TGCAGCATAAAGGACAGGGCGGGTAACGAAAAACTGTTTTTT

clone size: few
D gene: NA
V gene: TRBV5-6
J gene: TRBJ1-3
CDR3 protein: CASSSLGGTGGNTIYF
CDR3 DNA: TGTGCCAGCAGCTCGCTCGGCGGTACGGGGGGGAACACCATATATTTT

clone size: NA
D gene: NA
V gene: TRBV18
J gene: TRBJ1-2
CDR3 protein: CASSPRDNYGYTF
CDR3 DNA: TGTGCCAGCTCACCACGAGATAACTATGGCTACACCTTC

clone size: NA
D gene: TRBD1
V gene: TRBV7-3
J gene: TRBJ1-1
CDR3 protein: CASSYRQGTEAFF
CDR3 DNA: TGTGCCAGCAGCTACCGACAGGGCACTGAAGCTTTCTTT

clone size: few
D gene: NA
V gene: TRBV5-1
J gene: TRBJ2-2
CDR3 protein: CASSLGAGTGYGELFF
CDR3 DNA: TGCGCCAGCAGCTTGGGGGCCGGGACTGGCTACGGGGAGCTGTTTTTT

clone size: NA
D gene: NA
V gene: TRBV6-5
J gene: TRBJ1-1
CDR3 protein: CASRSVAGLAFF
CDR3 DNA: TGTGCCAGCAGGAGCGTGGCGGGGTTGGCTTTCTTT

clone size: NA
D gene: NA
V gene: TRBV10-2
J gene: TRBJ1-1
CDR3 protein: CASSGMTPEAFF
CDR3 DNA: TGCGCCAGCAGTGGGATGACACCTGAAGCTTTCTTT

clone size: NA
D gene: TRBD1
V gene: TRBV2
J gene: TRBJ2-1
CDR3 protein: CASSERRTGRNEQFF
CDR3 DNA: TGTGCCAGCAGTGAAAGGCGGACAGGGAGGAATGAGCAGTTCTTC